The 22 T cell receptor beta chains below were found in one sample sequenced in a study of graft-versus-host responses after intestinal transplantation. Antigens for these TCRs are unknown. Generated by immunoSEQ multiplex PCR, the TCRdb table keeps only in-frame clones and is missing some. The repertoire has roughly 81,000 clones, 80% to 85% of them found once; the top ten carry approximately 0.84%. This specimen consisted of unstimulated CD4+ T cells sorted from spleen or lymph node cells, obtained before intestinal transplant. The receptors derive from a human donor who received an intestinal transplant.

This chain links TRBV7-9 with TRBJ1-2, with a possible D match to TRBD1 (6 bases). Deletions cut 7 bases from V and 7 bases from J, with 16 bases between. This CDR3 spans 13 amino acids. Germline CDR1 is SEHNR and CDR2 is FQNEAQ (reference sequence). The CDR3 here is CASTYAGGAGYTF. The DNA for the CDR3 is TGTGCCAGCACCTACGCGGGGGGGGCTGGCTACACCTTC.

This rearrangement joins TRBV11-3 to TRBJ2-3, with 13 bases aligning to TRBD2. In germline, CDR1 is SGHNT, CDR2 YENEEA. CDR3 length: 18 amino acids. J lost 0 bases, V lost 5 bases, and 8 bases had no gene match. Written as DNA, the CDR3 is TGTGCCAGCAGCCTGGGACTAGCGGGATTCTCTAGCACAGATACGCAGTATTTT. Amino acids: CASSLGLAGFSSTDTQYF.

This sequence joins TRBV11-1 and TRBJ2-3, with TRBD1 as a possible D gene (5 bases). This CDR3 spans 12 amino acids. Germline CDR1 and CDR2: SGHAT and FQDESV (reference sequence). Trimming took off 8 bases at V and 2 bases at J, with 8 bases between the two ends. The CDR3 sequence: CASLGDTDTQYF. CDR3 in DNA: TGTGCCAGCCTAGGGGACACAGATACGCAGTATTTT.

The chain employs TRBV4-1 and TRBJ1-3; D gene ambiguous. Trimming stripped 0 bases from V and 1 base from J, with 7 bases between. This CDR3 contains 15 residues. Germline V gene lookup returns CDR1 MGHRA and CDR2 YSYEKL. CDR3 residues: CASSQDWRSGNTIYF. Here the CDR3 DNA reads TGCGCCAGCAGCCAAGATTGGAGATCTGGAAACACCATATATTTT.

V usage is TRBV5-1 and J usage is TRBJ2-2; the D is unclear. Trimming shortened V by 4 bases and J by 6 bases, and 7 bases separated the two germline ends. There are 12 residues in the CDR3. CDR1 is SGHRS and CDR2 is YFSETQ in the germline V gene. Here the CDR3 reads CASSIPSGELFF. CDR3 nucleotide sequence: TGCGCCAGCAGCATCCCGTCCGGGGAGCTGTTTTTT.

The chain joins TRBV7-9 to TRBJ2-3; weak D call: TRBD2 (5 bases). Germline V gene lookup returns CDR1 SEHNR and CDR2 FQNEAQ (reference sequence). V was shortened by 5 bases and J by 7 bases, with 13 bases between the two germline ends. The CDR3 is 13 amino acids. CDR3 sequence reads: CASSPSIAYTQYF. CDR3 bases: TGTGCCAGCAGCCCTTCTATAGCGTATACGCAGTATTTT.

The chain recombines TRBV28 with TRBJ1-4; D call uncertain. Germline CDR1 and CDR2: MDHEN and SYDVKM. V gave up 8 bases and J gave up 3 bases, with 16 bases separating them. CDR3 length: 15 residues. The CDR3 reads CASRPLDFANEKLFF. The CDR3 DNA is TGTGCCAGCCGACCGCTTGACTTTGCTAATGAAAAACTGTTTTTT.

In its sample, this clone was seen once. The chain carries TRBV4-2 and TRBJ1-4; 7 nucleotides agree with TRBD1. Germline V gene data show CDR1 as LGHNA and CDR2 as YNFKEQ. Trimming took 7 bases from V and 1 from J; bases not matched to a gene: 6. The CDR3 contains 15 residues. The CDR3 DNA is TGTGCCAGCACCCCCCAGGGGGGAACTAATGAAAAACTGTTTTTT. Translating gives CASTPQGGTNEKLFF.

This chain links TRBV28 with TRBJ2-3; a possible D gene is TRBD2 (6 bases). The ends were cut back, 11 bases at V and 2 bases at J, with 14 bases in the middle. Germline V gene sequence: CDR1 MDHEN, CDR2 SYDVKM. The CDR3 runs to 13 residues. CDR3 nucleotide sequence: TGTGCCGTACCGGGGGTTAACACAGATACGCAGTATTTT. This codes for CAVPGVNTDTQYF.

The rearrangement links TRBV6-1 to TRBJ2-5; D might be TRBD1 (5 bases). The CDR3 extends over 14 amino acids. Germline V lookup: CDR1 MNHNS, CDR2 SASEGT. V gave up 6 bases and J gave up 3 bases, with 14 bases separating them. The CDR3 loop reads CASRLHGAEETQYF. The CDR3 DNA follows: TGTGCCAGCAGGCTACATGGGGCGGAAGAGACCCAGTACTTC.

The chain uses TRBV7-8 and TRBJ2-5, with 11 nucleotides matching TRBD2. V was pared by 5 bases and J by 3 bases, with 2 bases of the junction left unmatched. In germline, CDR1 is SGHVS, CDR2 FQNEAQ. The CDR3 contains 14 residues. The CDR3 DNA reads TGTGCCAGCAGCAAGGGACTAGCGGAAGAGACCCAGTACTTC. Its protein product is CASSKGLAEETQYF.

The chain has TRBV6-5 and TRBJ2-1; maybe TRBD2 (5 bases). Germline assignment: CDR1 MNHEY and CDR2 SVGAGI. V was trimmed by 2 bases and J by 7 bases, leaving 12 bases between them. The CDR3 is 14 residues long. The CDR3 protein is CASSYPTTPNEQFF. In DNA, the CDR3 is TGTGCCAGCAGTTACCCGACTACTCCGAATGAGCAGTTCTTC.

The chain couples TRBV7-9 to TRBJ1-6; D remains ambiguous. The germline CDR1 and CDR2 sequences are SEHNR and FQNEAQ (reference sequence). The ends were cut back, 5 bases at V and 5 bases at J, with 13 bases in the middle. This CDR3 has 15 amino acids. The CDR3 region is CASSQQLSDNSPLHF. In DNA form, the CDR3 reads TGTGCCAGCAGCCAACAGCTTAGTGATAATTCACCCCTCCACTTT.

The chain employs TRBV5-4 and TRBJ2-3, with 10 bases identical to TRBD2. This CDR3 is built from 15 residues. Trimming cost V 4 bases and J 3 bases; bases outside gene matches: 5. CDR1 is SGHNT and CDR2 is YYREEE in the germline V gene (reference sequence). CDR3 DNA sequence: TGTGCCAGCAGCGGGGGACTAGCGTGGACAGATACGCAGTATTTT. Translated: CASSGGLAWTDTQYF.

The CDR3 DNA reads TGCGCCAGCAGCCAACCTTGGGGGGGGCTGGAGACCCAGTACTTC. This translates into CASSQPWGGLETQYF. The chain recombines TRBV4-1 with TRBJ2-5; weak D call: TRBD2 (7 bases). V lost 2 bases and J 5 bases, leaving 15 bases between the germline ends. This CDR3 is 15 amino acids long. Looked up from germline, CDR1 is MGHRA and CDR2 is YSYEKL.

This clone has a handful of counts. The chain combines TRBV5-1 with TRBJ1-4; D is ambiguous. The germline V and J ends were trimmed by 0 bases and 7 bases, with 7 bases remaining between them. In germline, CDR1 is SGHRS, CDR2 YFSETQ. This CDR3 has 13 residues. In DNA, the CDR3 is TGCGCCAGCAGCTTGGGTGTGGCTGAAAAACTGTTTTTT. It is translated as CASSLGVAEKLFF.

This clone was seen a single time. The CDR3 protein is CASRVPGGADTQYF. The CDR3 DNA follows: TGTGCCAGCAGGGTTCCCGGGGGAGCAGATACGCAGTATTTT. The rearrangement joins TRBV6-5 to TRBJ2-3; a weak D match, TRBD2 (6 bases). The V gene's germline CDR1 is MNHEY and CDR2 SVGAGI. V was clipped by 6 bases and J by 4 bases, with 14 bases between them. This CDR3 is 14 amino acids long.

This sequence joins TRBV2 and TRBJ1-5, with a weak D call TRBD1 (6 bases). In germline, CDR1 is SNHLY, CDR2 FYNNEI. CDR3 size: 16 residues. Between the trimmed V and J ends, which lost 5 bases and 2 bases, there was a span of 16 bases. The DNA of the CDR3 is TGTGCCAGCAGTAGATCAGGGGAGTGGGGCAATCAGCCCCAGCATTTT. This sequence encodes CASSRSGEWGNQPQHF.

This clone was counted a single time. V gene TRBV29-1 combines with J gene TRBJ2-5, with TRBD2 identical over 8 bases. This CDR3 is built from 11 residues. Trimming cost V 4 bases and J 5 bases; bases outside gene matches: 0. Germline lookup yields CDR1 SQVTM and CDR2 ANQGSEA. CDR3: CSVGGGETQYF. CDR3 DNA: TGCAGCGTTGGCGGGGGGGAGACCCAGTACTTC.

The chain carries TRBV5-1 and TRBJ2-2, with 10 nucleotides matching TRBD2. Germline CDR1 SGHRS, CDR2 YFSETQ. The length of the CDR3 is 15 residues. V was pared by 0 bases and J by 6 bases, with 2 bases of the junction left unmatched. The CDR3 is CASSLVAGGAGELFF. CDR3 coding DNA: TGCGCCAGCAGCTTGGTAGCGGGAGGCGCCGGGGAGCTGTTTTTT.

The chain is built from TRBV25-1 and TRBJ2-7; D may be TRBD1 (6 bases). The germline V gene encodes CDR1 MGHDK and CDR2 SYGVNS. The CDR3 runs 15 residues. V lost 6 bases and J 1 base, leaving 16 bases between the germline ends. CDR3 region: CASSPPRQGSYEQYF. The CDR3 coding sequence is TGTGCCAGCAGCCCCCCCCGGCAGGGGTCCTACGAGCAGTACTTC.

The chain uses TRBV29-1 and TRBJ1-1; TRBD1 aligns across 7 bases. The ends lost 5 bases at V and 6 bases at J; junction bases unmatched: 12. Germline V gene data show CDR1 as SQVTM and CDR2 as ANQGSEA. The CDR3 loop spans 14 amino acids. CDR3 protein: CSVRRGGSGAEAFF. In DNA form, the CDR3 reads TGCAGCGTTAGGAGAGGGGGCTCGGGCGCTGAAGCTTTCTTT.